This T cell receptor beta chain was recovered during a study of blood T cell repertoires in COVID-19 (dated by TCRdb to between 2020 and 2021). In terms of the full investigation: Collaborator samples came from the United States, Italy and Spain and covered acute and convalescent phases of COVID-19. The material from the prospective study consisted of cDNA or gDNA derived from T cells, B-cell-depleted T cells, or PBMCs. Subjects who had been exposed to COVID-19, were actively infected with it, or had recovered from it provided the deeply sampled blood TCRbeta repertoires that made up the dataset. The repertoires were made available in a free public database intended to serve as a resource for research on the immune response to SARS-CoV-2. Samples came from the ongoing ImmuneRACE study (first 160 participants) plus 1,254 subjects from 6 global collaborators. Nearly every sample came with metadata listing a de-identified subject ID, COVID-19 status, age in years and sex. Where HLA class I and class II types were available, the types were taken from metadata supplied by the sample provider, not from assay-based typing.

After removal of 4 bases from V and 3 bases from J, the junction retains 7 bases not matched to a gene. Spanning cysteine to phenylalanine, the CDR3 consists of 14 amino acids. Just CDR3 DNA is preserved here, 42 bases in frame from base 1. According to the germline V gene, CDR1 reads SQVTM and CDR2 reads ANQGSEA. The collaborating institutions used their own protocols to collect whole blood in K2EDTA tubes. Collaborator samples were shipped for TCRbeta analysis as frozen whole blood, isolated PBMCs, or DNA extracted from either sample type. Summary of the overall study and its limitations: How much clinical and demographic metadata was included differed by source and by participant, and the metadata was provided uncurated.

TCRbeta CDR3 regions were amplified from genomic DNA by means of the immunoSEQ Assay, a bias-controlled multiplex PCR. Per the source publication's procedure: Nucleated cell counts per sample were estimated from amplification of reference gene primers within the assay. To quantify the absolute abundance of each unique TCRbeta CDR3 rearrangement, sequence reads were collapsed and filtered. For each sample, productive Simpson clonality was calculated as the square root of Simpson's diversity index over productive rearrangements. What TCRdb holds here is the immuneACCESS table cut down to in-frame rearrangements. Part of the clones is not present; checked against another copy, under half of the missing clones reflect an unresolved V gene, and the others are unexplained. V, J and clone size are taken as reported in that table, and D and trimming were inferred from the DNA itself. The sample profile shows 91,000 or so clones; around 90% of them were found once. Approximately 4.1% of the sample is taken by the ten largest.

In regard to this clone: The antigen this receptor binds is unknown. Base qualities were left out, and no much larger clone turns up one base away.

Sequencing was done on a sample of peripheral blood. The chain is assembled from TRBV29-1 and TRBJ2-3, and TRBD2 aligns with 7 junction nucleotides. The clonotype originates from a woman aged 45-59 years in a cohort sampled during active COVID-19. The CDR3 protein: CSVAGGRATDTQYF. The DNA reads as follows: TGCAGCGTTGCCGGCGGGAGAGCAACAGATACGCAGTATTTT.